This is a list of T cell receptor beta chains from one sample in a study of blood T cell repertoires in COVID-19. This table comes from immunoSEQ multiplex PCR, and its TCRdb copy is limited to in-frame clones, with some not included. Among a few hundred thousand clones listed, 86% were seen once. The sequencing input was peripheral blood. The receptors here all came from a woman in her 30s who had recovered from COVID-19. The CDR3 runs from the conserved cysteine through the conserved F or W. The D gene is left open where the match is weak. Clone sizes are given selectively: once, few, many, or a class where the clone is expanded.

v_call	clone_size	d_call	cdr3_length	j_call	cdr3_aa	cdr3_nt
TRBV3-1/TRBV3-2	-	TRBD2	13	TRBJ2-1	CASSGSGSSEQFF	TGTGCCAGCAGCGGTAGCGGGAGCAGCGAGCAGTTCTTC
TRBV2	-	-	15	TRBJ2-2	CARTSDGLNTGELFF	TGTGCCAGGACCTCAGATGGGCTAAACACCGGGGAGCTGTTTTTT
TRBV2	-	-	10	TRBJ1-4	CASRLEKLFF	TGTGCCAGCCGGTTAGAAAAACTGTTTTTT
TRBV29-1	-	-	13	TRBJ1-1	CSGAAKDRAEAFF	TGCAGCGGCGCCGCTAAGGACAGAGCTGAAGCTTTCTTT
TRBV27	-	-	15	TRBJ2-7	CASSNPPPGHYEQYF	TGTGCCAGCAGTAATCCGCCCCCTGGACACTACGAGCAGTACTTC
TRBV4-1	-	-	12	TRBJ2-2	CASSPLAGELFF	TGCGCCAGCAGCCCCCTCGCCGGGGAGCTGTTTTTT
TRBV10-3	once	-	14	TRBJ1-1	CAISESEVLTEAFF	TGTGCCATCAGTGAGTCAGAGGTGCTCACTGAAGCTTTCTTT
TRBV10-3	-	-	15	TRBJ2-2	CAISAGQKNTGELFF	TGTGCCATCAGTGCCGGACAGAAGAACACCGGGGAGCTGTTTTTT
TRBV10-2	-	-	16	TRBJ2-1	CASSEIRDSTYNEQFF	TGCGCCAGCAGTGAAATCCGAGACTCCACTTACAATGAGCAGTTCTTC
TRBV7-8	-	TRBD1	15	TRBJ1-1	CASSLRGTGGTEAFF	TGTGCCAGCAGCCTGCGAGGGACAGGGGGGACTGAAGCTTTCTTT
TRBV3-1/TRBV3-2	-	-	14	TRBJ1-2	CASTSDSANYGYTF	TGTGCCAGCACCTCGGACAGCGCGAACTATGGCTACACCTTC
TRBV6-5	-	-	14	TRBJ1-4	CASSRGRSNEKLFF	TGTGCCAGCAGTAGGGGTAGATCAAATGAAAAACTGTTTTTT
TRBV27	-	TRBD1	15	TRBJ1-6	CASTMAGTENSPLHF	TGTGCCAGCACCATGGCCGGGACAGAGAATTCACCCCTCCACTTT
TRBV9	once	-	13	TRBJ1-1	CASSQGRGAEAFF	TGTGCCAGCAGTCAAGGCCGGGGGGCTGAAGCTTTCTTT
TRBV29-1	-	-	13	TRBJ2-7	CSVPNEGGFEQYF	TGCAGCGTTCCAAACGAGGGCGGATTCGAGCAGTACTTC
TRBV5-1	-	TRBD1	15	TRBJ2-7	CASSFTTGTGFEQYF	TGCGCCAGCAGCTTTACCACCGGGACAGGGTTCGAGCAGTACTTC
TRBV2	-	TRBD1	15	TRBJ2-2	CASSEGTGVTGELFF	TGTGCCAGCAGTGAAGGGACAGGGGTGACCGGGGAGCTGTTTTTT
TRBV28	once	-	13	TRBJ2-7	CASRLTGSGEQYF	TGTGCCAGCAGGCTCACAGGGTCGGGTGAGCAGTACTTC
TRBV5-5	-	-	14	TRBJ1-2	CASSLLGEAYGYTF	TGTGCCAGCAGCTTGTTAGGAGAGGCCTATGGCTACACCTTC
TRBV5-6	-	TRBD1	15	TRBJ2-3	CASRTTGQGVDTQYF	TGTGCCAGCAGGACCACGGGACAGGGAGTAGATACGCAGTATTTT
TRBV7-9	-	TRBD2	15	TRBJ2-5	CASSLHLAGRETQYF	TGTGCCAGCAGCTTACACCTAGCGGGAAGAGAGACCCAGTACTTC
TRBV7-9	-	-	12	TRBJ2-5	CASHRRGETQYF	TGTGCCAGCCACCGCAGGGGCGAGACCCAGTACTTC
TRBV5-4	-	TRBD1	16	TRBJ2-5	CASSGWGQGAGETQYF	TGTGCCAGCAGCGGGTGGGGACAGGGGGCCGGAGAGACCCAGTACTTC
TRBV4-3	-	TRBD2	18	TRBJ2-7	CASSQDRTSGAPTYEQYF	TGCGCCAGCAGCCAAGACCGAACTAGCGGGGCCCCCACCTACGAGCAGTACTTC
TRBV7-9	-	TRBD1	13	TRBJ2-1	CASSPDRDNEQFF	TGTGCCAGCAGCCCGGACAGGGACAATGAGCAGTTCTTC
TRBV7-2	once	-	15	TRBJ1-3	CASSIARGSGNTIYF	TGTGCCAGCAGCATAGCCCGCGGCTCTGGAAACACCATATATTTT
TRBV28	-	-	17	TRBJ1-5	CASSSPWGVREYQPQHF	TGTGCCAGCAGTTCCCCCTGGGGGGTAAGGGAGTACCAGCCCCAGCATTTT
TRBV4-1	-	-	16	TRBJ1-5	CASSAAGEPSNQPQHF	TGCGCCAGCAGCGCGGCAGGGGAACCTAGCAATCAGCCCCAGCATTTT
TRBV5-1	once	-	14	TRBJ1-1	CASSLEQGRTEAFF	TGCGCCAGCAGCCTAGAACAGGGCCGCACTGAAGCTTTCTTT
TRBV5-5	once	-	15	TRBJ2-5	CASSPRAVPQETQYF	TGTGCCAGCAGCCCAAGAGCGGTACCCCAAGAGACCCAGTACTTC